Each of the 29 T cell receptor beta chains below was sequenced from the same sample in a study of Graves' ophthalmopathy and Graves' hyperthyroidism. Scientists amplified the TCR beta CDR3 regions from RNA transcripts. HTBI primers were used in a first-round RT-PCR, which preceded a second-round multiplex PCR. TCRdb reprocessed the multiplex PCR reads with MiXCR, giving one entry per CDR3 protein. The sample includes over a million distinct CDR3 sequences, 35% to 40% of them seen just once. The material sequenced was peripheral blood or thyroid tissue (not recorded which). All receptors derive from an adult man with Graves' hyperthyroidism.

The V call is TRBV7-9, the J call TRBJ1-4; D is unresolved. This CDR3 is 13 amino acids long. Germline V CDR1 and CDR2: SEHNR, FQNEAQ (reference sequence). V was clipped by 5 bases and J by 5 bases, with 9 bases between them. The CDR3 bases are TGTGCCAGCAGCCTGTACAGAAATGAAAAACTGTTTTTT. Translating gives CASSLYRNEKLFF.

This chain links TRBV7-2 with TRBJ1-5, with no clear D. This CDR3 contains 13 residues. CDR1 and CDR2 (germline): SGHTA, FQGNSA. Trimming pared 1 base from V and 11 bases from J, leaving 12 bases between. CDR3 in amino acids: CASSLVRAETQHF. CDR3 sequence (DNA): TGTGCCAGCAGCTTAGTTCGGGCGGAGACCCAGCATTTT. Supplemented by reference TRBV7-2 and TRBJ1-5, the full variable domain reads GAGVSQSPSNKVTEKGKDVELRCDPISGHTALYWYRQSLGQGLEFLIYFQGNSAPDKSGLPSDRFSAERTGGSVSTLTIQRTQQEDSAVYLCASSLVRAETQHFGDGTRLSIL.

The CDR3 nucleotides read TGTGCCAGTAGTGAGAACAGGGGGAATTCACCCCTCCACTTT. It encodes CASSENRGNSPLHF. J is TRBJ1-6 and V is TRBV19; TRBD1 matches at 8 bases. Germline V gene sequence: CDR1 LNHDA, CDR2 SQIVND (reference sequence). The CDR3 runs 14 residues. V lost 5 bases, J lost 7 bases, and 4 bases stayed unmatched.

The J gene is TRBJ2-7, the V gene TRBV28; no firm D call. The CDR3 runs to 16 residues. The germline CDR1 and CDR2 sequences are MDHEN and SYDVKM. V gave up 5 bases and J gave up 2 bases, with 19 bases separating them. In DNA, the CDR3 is TGTGCCAGCAGTGCCTTGGCGAGATTCTCTACCTACGAGCAGTACTTC. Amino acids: CASSALARFSTYEQYF.

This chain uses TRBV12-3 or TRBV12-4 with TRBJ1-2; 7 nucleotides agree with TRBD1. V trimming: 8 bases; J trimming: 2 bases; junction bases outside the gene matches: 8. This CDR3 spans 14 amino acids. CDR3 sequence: CASRRAGGNYGYTF. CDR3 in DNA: TGTGCCAGCCGGCGGGCAGGGGGGAACTATGGCTACACCTTC.

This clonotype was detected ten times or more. CDR3 sequence: CASSVVGTTKETQYF. CDR3 bases: TGTGCCAGCAGCGTAGTCGGGACTACCAAAGAGACCCAGTACTTC. This chain connects TRBV9 to TRBJ2-5; 7 bases line up with TRBD2. This CDR3 has 15 residues. J gave up 3 bases and V 0 bases, and 5 bases lay outside the gene matches. CDR1 and CDR2 from the germline V gene are SGDLS and YYNGEE.

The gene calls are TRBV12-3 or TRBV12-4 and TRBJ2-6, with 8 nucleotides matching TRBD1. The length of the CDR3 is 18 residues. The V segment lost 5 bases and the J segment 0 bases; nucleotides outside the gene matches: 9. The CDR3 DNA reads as TGTGCCAGCAGTCCGGCGACAGGGGCGTCCTCTGGGGCCAACGTCCTGACTTTC. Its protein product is CASSPATGASSGANVLTF.

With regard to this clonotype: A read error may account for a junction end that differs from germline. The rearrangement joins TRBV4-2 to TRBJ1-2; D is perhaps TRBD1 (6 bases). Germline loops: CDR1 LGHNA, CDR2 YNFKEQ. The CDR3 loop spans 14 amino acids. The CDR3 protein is CAGSLPGANYGYTF. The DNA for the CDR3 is TGTGCCGGCAGCTTGCCGGGGGCCAACTATGGCTACACCTTC.

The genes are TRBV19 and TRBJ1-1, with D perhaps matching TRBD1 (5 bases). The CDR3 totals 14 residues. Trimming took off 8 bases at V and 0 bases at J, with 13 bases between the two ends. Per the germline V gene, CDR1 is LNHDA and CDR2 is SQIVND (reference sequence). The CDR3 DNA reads TGTGCCAGTTCCCTCTGGGACGTGAACACTGAAGCTTTCTTT. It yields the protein CASSLWDVNTEAFF. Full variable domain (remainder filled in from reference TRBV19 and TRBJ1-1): DGGITQSPKYLFRKEGQNVTLSCEQNLNHDAMYWYRQDPGQGLRLIYYSQIVNDFQKGDIAEGYSVSREKKESFPLTVTSAQKNPTAFYLCASSLWDVNTEAFFGQGTRLTVV.

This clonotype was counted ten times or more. This chain's CDR3 is CASSLSPHTGELFF. The CDR3 nucleotides are TGTGCCAGCAGCTTGAGCCCTCACACCGGGGAGCTGTTTTTT. The rearrangement joins TRBV7-9 to TRBJ2-2, with D uncertain. V was trimmed by 3 bases and J by 3 bases, leaving 8 bases between them. Per germline, CDR1 SEHNR and CDR2 FQNEAQ (reference sequence). This CDR3 has 14 amino acids. Using reference TRBV7-9 and TRBJ2-2 for the parts outside the CDR3, the full variable domain is DTGVSQNPRHKITKRGQNVTFRCDPISEHNRLYWYRQTLGQGPEFLTYFQNEAQLEKSRLLSDRFSAERPKGSFSTLEIQRTEQGDSAMYLCASSLSPHTGELFFGEGSRLTVL.

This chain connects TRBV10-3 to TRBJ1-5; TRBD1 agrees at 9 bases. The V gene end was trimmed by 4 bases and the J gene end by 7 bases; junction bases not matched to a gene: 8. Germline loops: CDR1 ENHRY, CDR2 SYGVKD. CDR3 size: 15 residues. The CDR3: CAISAGQGLYQPQHF. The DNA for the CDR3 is TGTGCCATCAGTGCGGGACAGGGTTTATACCAGCCCCAGCATTTT.

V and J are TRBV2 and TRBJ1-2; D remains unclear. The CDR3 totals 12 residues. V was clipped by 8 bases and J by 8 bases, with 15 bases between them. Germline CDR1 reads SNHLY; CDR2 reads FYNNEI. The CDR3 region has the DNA TGTGCCAGCGGGGTGGCCCTCCGGGGCTACACCTTC. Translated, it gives CASGVALRGYTF.

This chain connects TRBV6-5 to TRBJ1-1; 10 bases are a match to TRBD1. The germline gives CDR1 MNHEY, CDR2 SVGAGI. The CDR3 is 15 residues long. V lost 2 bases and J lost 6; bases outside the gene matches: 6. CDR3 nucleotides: TGTGCCAGCAGTTACCCGGGACAGGGGTTAGCTGAAGCTTTCTTT. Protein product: CASSYPGQGLAEAFF.

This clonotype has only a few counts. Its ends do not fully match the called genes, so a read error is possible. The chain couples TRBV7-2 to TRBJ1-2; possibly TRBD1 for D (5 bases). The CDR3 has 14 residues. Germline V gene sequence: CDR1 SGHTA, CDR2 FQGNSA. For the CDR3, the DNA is TGTGCCAGCACCTTAGGGGTAGAGCTCTATGGCTACACCTTC. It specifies CASTLGVELYGYTF.

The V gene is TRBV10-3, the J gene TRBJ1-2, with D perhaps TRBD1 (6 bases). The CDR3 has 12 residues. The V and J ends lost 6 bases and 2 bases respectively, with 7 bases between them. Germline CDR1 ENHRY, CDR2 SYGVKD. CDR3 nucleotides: TGTGCCATCAGAGGGACAAACTATGGCTACACCTTC. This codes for CAIRGTNYGYTF.

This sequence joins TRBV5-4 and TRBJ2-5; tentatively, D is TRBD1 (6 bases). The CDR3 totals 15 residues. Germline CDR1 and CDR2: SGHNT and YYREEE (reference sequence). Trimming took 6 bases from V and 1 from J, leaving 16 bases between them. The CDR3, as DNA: TGTGCCAGCACCTCCGCACAGGGCACCCAAGAGACCCAGTACTTC. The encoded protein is CASTSAQGTQETQYF.

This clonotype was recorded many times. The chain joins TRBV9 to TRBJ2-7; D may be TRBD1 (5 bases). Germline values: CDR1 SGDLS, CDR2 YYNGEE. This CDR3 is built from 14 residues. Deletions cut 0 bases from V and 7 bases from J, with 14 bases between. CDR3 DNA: TGTGCCAGCAGCGTAGCCCCAGACAGTGGGGAGCAGTACTTC. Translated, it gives CASSVAPDSGEQYF.

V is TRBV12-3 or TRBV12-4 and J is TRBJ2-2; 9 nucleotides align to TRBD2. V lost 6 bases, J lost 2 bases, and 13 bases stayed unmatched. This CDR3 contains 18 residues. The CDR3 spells CASRGEAGGLGNTGELFF. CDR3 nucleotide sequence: TGTGCCAGCAGAGGGGAGGCGGGAGGGCTCGGTAACACCGGGGAGCTGTTTTTT.

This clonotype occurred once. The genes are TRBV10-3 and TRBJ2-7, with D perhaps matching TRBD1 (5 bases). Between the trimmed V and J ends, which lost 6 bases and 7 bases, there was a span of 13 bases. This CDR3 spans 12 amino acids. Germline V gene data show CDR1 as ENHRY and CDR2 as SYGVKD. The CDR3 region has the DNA TGTGCCATCAGCGTACAGGATAATGAGCAGTACTTC. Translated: CAISVQDNEQYF.

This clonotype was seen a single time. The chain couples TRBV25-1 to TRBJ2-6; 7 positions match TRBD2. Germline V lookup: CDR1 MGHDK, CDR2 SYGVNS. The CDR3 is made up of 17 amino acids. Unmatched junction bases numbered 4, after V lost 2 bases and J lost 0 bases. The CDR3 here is CASSELADGSGANVLTF. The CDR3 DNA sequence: TGTGCCAGCAGTGAACTAGCGGACGGCTCTGGGGCCAACGTCCTGACTTTC.

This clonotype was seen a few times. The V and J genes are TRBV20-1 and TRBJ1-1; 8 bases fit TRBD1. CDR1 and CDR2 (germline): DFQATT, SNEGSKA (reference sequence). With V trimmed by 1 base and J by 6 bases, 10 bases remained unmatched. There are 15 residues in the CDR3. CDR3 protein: CSARVPNRGLAEAFF. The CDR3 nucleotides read TGCAGTGCTAGAGTCCCCAACAGGGGGTTGGCTGAAGCTTTCTTT.

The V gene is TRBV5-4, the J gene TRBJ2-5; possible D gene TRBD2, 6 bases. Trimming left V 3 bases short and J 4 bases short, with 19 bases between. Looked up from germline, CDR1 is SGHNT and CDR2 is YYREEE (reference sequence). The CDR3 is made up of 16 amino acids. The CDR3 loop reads CASSSRDWGDIETQYF. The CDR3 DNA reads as TGTGCCAGCAGCTCAAGGGATTGGGGGGATATAGAGACCCAGTACTTC.

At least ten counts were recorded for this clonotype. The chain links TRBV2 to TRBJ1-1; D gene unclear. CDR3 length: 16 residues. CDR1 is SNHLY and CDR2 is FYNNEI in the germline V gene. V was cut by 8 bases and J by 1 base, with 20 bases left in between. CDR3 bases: TGTGCCAGCTTTGGAGGAATCAGGAATGGGAACACTGAAGCTTTCTTT. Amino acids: CASFGGIRNGNTEAFF.

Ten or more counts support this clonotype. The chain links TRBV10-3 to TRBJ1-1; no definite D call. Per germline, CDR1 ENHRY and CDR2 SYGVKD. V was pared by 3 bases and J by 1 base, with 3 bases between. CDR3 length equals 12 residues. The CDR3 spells CAISEKNTEAFF. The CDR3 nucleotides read TGTGCCATCAGTGAAAAGAACACTGAAGCTTTCTTT.

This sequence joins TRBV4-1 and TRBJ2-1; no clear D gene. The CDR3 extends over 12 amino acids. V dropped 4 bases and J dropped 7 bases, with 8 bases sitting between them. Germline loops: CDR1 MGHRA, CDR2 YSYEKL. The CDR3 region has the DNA TGCGCCAGCAGCCCCATCGCGAATGAGCAGTTCTTC. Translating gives CASSPIANEQFF.

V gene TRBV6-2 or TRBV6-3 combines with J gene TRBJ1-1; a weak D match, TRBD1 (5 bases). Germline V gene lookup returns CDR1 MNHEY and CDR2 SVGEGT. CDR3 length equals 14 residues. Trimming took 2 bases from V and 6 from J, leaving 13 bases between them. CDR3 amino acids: CASSYDLGGSEAFF. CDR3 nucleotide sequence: TGTGCCAGCAGTTACGACCTGGGGGGGTCTGAAGCTTTCTTT.

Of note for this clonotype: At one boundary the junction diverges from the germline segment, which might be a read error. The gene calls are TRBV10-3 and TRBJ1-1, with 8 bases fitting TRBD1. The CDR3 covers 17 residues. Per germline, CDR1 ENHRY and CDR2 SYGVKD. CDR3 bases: TGTGCCAGCAGTTTTTCAATTCGGGACAGGTTGAACACTGAAGCTTTCTTT. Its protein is CASSFSIRDRLNTEAFF.

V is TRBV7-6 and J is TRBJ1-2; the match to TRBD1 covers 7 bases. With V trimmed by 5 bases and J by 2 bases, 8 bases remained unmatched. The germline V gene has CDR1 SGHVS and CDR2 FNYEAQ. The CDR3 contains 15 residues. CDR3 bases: TGTGCCAGCAGCCGCGGCACAGGGGAAAACTATGGCTACACCTTC. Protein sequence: CASSRGTGENYGYTF.

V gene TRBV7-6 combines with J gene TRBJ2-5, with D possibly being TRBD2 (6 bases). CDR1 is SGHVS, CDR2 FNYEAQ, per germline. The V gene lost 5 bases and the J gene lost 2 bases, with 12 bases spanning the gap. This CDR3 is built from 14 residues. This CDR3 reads CASSMAGTQETQYF. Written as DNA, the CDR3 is TGTGCCAGCAGCATGGCCGGGACTCAAGAGACCCAGTACTTC. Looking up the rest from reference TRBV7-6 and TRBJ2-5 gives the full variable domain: GAGVSQSPRYKVTKRGQDVALRCDPISGHVSLYWYRQALGQGPEFLTYFNYEAQQDKSGLPNDRFSAERPEGSISTLTIQRTEQRDSAMYRCASSMAGTQETQYFGPGTRLLVL.